The clone carrying this T cell receptor (beta chain) came up many times. These data belong to a study of human T cells and chemical hapten exposure. There are 17 residues in the CDR3. V gave up 3 bases and J gave up 0 bases; unmatched junction bases: 6. In germline, CDR1 is MNHEY, CDR2 SMNVEV (reference sequence). Noted time point: pre-sensitization, week 0. Noted treatment: therapeutic diphenylcyclopropenone sensitization with weekly scalp DPC. Every donor had alopecia and was 18 to 70 years old; all were suitable for DPC. Per the study methods: Samples contained a median of 95,638 TCRs, with a range of 23,224 to 690,600. MiXCR, run by TCRdb on the RACE reads, gives a single entry per CDR3 protein. The V and J calls and clone size come from TCRdb's table, not from the authors' own analysis. The sample carries about 110,000 distinct CDR3 sequences, about 12% recorded once.

The chain links TRBV27 to TRBJ1-1, with 11 bases fitting TRBD1. This TCR derives from a woman in her forties or fifties with alopecia areata. Some clones in this sample may be carry-over from other donors' samples. This sample comprised whole blood, obtained in connection with sensitization to the hapten diphenylcyclopropenone (DPC). CDR3 sequence reads: CASSFRTGGTVNTEAFF. The CDR3 DNA is TGTGCCAGCAGTTTCAGGACAGGGGGCACCGTGAACACTGAAGCTTTCTTT.